Sequencing of this TCR beta chain was carried out in a study of cytomegalovirus exposure and HLA in healthy donors. About this clone: Antigen specificity is unknown.

PCR involved 60 Vbeta and 13 Jbeta primers. The table came from immunoSEQ multiplex PCR; TCRdb's copy has only in-frame clones and leaves some out. The sample data list under 100,000 clones. Study findings and constraints: 150 or so TCR beta chains were listed as cytomegalovirus-associated.

This CDR3 spans 14 amino acids. Germline V CDR1 and CDR2: SGHNT, YYREEE (reference sequence). Trimming removed 2 bases from V and 6 bases from J; junction bases left unmatched: 5. The receptor comes from a man aged 25 to 40 in good health and CMV-seronegative. V usage is TRBV5-4 and J usage is TRBJ2-1; TRBD2 agrees at 7 bases. Sequencing used PBMCs. As DNA, the CDR3 is TGTGCCAGCAGCTTTCTGGCGGGGGTCAATGAGCAGTTCTTC. As protein: CASSFLAGVNEQFF. The full variable domain, with the rest looked up from reference TRBV5-4 and TRBJ2-1, is ETGVTQSPTHLIKTRGQQVTLRCSSQSGHNTVSWYQQALGQGPQFIFQYYREEENGRGNFPPRFSGLQFPNYSSELNVNALELDDSALYLCASSFLAGVNEQFFGPGTRLTVL.